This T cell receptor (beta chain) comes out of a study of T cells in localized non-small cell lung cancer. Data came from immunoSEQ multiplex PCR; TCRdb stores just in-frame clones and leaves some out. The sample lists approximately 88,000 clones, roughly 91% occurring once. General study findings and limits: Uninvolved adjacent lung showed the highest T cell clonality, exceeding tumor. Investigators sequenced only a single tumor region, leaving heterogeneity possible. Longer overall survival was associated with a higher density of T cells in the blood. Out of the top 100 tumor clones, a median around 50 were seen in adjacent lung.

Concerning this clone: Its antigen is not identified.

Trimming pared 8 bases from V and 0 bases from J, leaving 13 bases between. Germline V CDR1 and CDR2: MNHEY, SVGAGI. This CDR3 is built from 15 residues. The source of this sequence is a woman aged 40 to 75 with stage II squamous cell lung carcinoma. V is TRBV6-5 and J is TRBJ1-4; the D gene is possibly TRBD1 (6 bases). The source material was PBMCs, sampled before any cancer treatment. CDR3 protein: CASGQTFATNEKLFF. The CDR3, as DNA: TGTGCCAGCGGACAGACCTTCGCAACTAATGAAAAACTGTTTTTT.